The 32 T cell receptor beta chains presented below share a single source sample, sequenced in a study of blood T cell repertoires in COVID-19. TCRdb keeps only in-frame clones here, not all; method: immunoSEQ multiplex PCR. Here the sample spans roughly 140,000 clones, 80% to 90% being singletons. The sequencing input was peripheral blood. These receptors originate from a man in his 70s with acute or convalescent COVID-19.

The CDR3 spells CASSSGRGPDTQYF. CDR3 bases: TGTGCCAGCAGCTCGGGGAGGGGCCCAGATACGCAGTATTTT. The V and J genes are TRBV7-2 and TRBJ2-3, with 7 positions matching TRBD2. The length of the CDR3 is 14 residues. V was clipped by 4 bases and J by 4 bases; unmatched bases: 5. Germline CDR1 reads SGHTA; CDR2 reads FQGNSA. The full variable domain, in which reference TRBV7-2 and TRBJ2-3 provide the parts outside the CDR3, is GAGVSQSPSNKVTEKGKDVELRCDPISGHTALYWYRQSLGQGLEFLIYFQGNSAPDKSGLPSDRFSAERTGGSVSTLTIQRTQQEDSAVYLCASSSGRGPDTQYFGPGTRLTVL.

V is TRBV30 and J is TRBJ1-5, with TRBD1 identical over 7 bases. From germline, CDR1 is GTSNPN and CDR2 SVGIG (reference sequence). The junction had 11 bases not matched to a gene; V was cut back by 3 bases and J by 6 bases. This CDR3 has 15 residues. Here the CDR3 DNA reads TGTGCCTGGAGGCAGGGGGGCTTAGTGAGTCAGCCCCAGCATTTT. The encoded protein is CAWRQGGLVSQPQHF.

Notes on this clone: This same CDR3 is encoded by further DNA sequences in the sample. The CDR3 coding sequence is TGCGCCAGCAGCTCAGGGGACTATGGCTACACCTTC. It encodes CASSSGDYGYTF. The chain links TRBV5-1 to TRBJ1-2; D possibly corresponds to TRBD1 (6 bases). The V gene's germline CDR1 is SGHRS and CDR2 YFSETQ. The CDR3 has 12 amino acids. Deletions cut 3 bases from V and 3 bases from J, with 6 bases between.

The gene calls are TRBV19 and TRBJ1-5; 9 bases are shared with TRBD1. Trimming cost V 2 bases and J 2 bases; bases outside gene matches: 10. From germline, CDR1 is LNHDA and CDR2 SQIVND (reference sequence). The CDR3 loop spans 18 amino acids. The CDR3 nucleotides read TGTGCCAGTAGTATAAGGGGTACAGGGGGCGCCGGCAATCAGCCCCAGCATTTT. Protein product: CASSIRGTGGAGNQPQHF.

This chain uses TRBV29-1 with TRBJ2-7; maybe TRBD2 (6 bases). Looked up from germline, CDR1 is SQVTM and CDR2 is ANQGSEA. The CDR3 has 12 amino acids. Trimming left V 6 bases short and J 2 bases short, with 11 bases between. CDR3 sequence (DNA): TGCAGCGTGTCTGCGGGAACCTACGAGCAGTACTTC. Translated: CSVSAGTYEQYF.

This chain uses TRBV27 with TRBJ1-1, with a weak D call TRBD1 (6 bases). Trimming left V 5 bases short and J 3 bases short, with 10 bases between. The CDR3 has 13 residues. CDR1 is MNHEY, CDR2 SMNVEV, per germline (reference sequence). CDR3 DNA: TGTGCCAGCAGTCAATACAGGGACACTGAAGCTTTCTTT. Its protein is CASSQYRDTEAFF.

V gene TRBV5-1 combines with J gene TRBJ2-3; 8 nucleotides line up with TRBD2. CDR1 SGHRS and CDR2 YFSETQ come from the germline V gene. The CDR3 totals 17 residues. After removal of 0 bases from V and 2 bases from J, the junction contained 8 bases not matched to a gene. The CDR3, as DNA: TGCGCCAGCAGCTTGGGAGCTGGCGGGAGGAACACAGATACGCAGTATTTT. It is translated as CASSLGAGGRNTDTQYF.

The chain recombines TRBV7-3 with TRBJ2-1; TRBD1 matches 9 bases. V lost 8 bases, J lost 9 bases, and 11 bases stayed unmatched. The CDR3 runs 14 residues. The germline gives CDR1 SGHTA, CDR2 FQGTGA. CDR3 sequence: CASQGTGSIGEQFF. The CDR3 coding sequence is TGTGCCAGCCAGGGGACAGGGAGTATAGGTGAGCAGTTCTTC.

The V call is TRBV28, the J call TRBJ2-6; possible D gene TRBD1, 6 bases. Per germline, CDR1 MDHEN and CDR2 SYDVKM. The CDR3 spans 16 residues. Trimming stripped 2 bases from V and 2 bases from J, with 10 bases between. The CDR3 DNA is TGTGCCAGCAGTTTAGGCAGGGGCGCTGGGGCCAACGTCCTGACTTTC. As protein: CASSLGRGAGANVLTF.

This sequence joins TRBV5-1 and TRBJ1-2, with D perhaps TRBD1 (5 bases). Germline-derived CDR1 and CDR2 are SGHRS and YFSETQ. The CDR3 loop spans 14 amino acids. V was cut by 0 bases and J by 6 bases, with 12 bases left in between. The CDR3 is CASSLEGGTDGYTF. For the CDR3, the DNA is TGCGCCAGCAGCTTGGAGGGAGGGACCGATGGCTACACCTTC.

This sequence joins TRBV7-2 and TRBJ2-7; 11 positions match TRBD1. CDR3 length equals 16 residues. V shed 2 bases and J 4 bases; nucleotides not matched to a gene: 7. Germline lookup yields CDR1 SGHTA and CDR2 FQGNSA. The CDR3 sequence is CASSLSIGTGGYEQYF. In nucleotides, the CDR3 is TGTGCCAGCAGCTTAAGTATCGGGACAGGGGGTTACGAGCAGTACTTC. Together with reference TRBV7-2 and TRBJ2-7, the CDR3 gives the full variable domain: GAGVSQSPSNKVTEKGKDVELRCDPISGHTALYWYRQSLGQGLEFLIYFQGNSAPDKSGLPSDRFSAERTGGSVSTLTIQRTQQEDSAVYLCASSLSIGTGGYEQYFGPGTRLTVT.

This clone has only a few counts. The chain recombines TRBV9 with TRBJ1-2; D is ambiguous. Germline-derived CDR1 and CDR2 are SGDLS and YYNGEE. V lost 0 bases, J lost 0 bases, and 9 bases lay in between. The CDR3 has 15 residues. The CDR3: CASSVEPYTNYGYTF. In nucleotides, the CDR3 is TGTGCCAGCAGCGTAGAGCCTTATACTAACTATGGCTACACCTTC.

The J gene is TRBJ1-1, the V gene TRBV6-1; D remains ambiguous. The CDR3 length is 14 residues. V was pared by 0 bases and J by 1 base, with 6 bases between. The germline CDR1 and CDR2 sequences are MNHNS and SASEGT. CDR3 nucleotides: TGTGCCAGCAGTGAAGCGCGCGGGAACACTGAAGCTTTCTTT. It is translated as CASSEARGNTEAFF.

This clone was detected only once. At one boundary the junction diverges from the germline segment, which might be a read error. This chain links TRBV4-1 with TRBJ1-1, with D tentatively TRBD1 (5 bases). CDR1 is MGHRA, CDR2 YSYEKL, per germline. The CDR3 is 15 amino acids. The CDR3 sequence is CASSQEWGGNAEAFF. The DNA of the CDR3 is TGCGCCAGCAGCCAAGAATGGGGGGGGAACGCTGAAGCTTTCTTT.

The chain is built from TRBV4-3 and TRBJ2-1; the match to TRBD1 covers 7 bases. J gave up 2 bases and V 4 bases, and 8 bases lay outside the gene matches. This CDR3 has 16 residues. Germline assignment: CDR1 LGHNA and CDR2 YSLEER. This CDR3 reads CASSPHTGVAYNEQFF. The DNA for the CDR3 is TGCGCCAGCAGCCCTCATACAGGGGTTGCCTACAATGAGCAGTTCTTC.

The chain carries TRBV9 and TRBJ1-3; tentative D call: TRBD1 (5 bases). Germline CDR1 SGDLS, CDR2 YYNGEE. The V end was cut by 7 bases, the J end by 0 bases, with 11 bases between. The CDR3 has 14 residues. CDR3 coding DNA: TGTGCCAGCTCGGCGCAGGGCTCTGGAAACACCATATATTTT. Its translation: CASSAQGSGNTIYF.

The chain joins TRBV7-8 to TRBJ1-6; D is unclear. The CDR3 totals 12 residues. Trimming removed 0 bases at V and 10 bases at J, with 4 bases between. Germline V gene sequence: CDR1 SGHVS, CDR2 FQNEAQ. The DNA of the CDR3 is TGTGCCAGCAGCTTAGCAGCCTCACCCCTCCACTTT. Its translation: CASSLAASPLHF.

This chain links TRBV19 with TRBJ1-5; TRBD1 is a possible D gene (6 bases). Trimming took 4 bases from V and 2 from J, leaving 9 bases between them. CDR1 and CDR2 (germline): LNHDA, SQIVND (reference sequence). This CDR3 has 14 residues. CDR3 loop: CASSRAGGNQPQHF. DNA of the CDR3: TGTGCCAGTAGTAGGGCAGGGGGCAATCAGCCCCAGCATTTT. Using reference TRBV19 and TRBJ1-5 for the parts outside the CDR3, the full variable domain is DGGITQSPKYLFRKEGQNVTLSCEQNLNHDAMYWYRQDPGQGLRLIYYSQIVNDFQKGDIAEGYSVSREKKESFPLTVTSAQKNPTAFYLCASSRAGGNQPQHFGDGTRLSIL.

V usage is TRBV7-9 and J usage is TRBJ2-7; the D gene is possibly TRBD2 (5 bases). The CDR3 extends over 14 amino acids. In germline, CDR1 is SEHNR, CDR2 FQNEAQ (reference sequence). Trimming took 6 bases from V and 3 from J, leaving 15 bases between them. The CDR3 DNA follows: TGTGCCAGCAGTCCCAGGACTCCCCTCTACGAGCAGTACTTC. It yields the protein CASSPRTPLYEQYF.

This chain links TRBV6-2 or TRBV6-3 with TRBJ2-7; 8 nucleotides agree with TRBD1. The germline gives CDR1 MNHEY, CDR2 SVGEGT. V dropped 2 bases and J dropped 6; count of bases not matched to a gene: 6. This CDR3 has 14 amino acids. CDR3 in amino acids: CASSYTRTGLEQYF. In nucleotides, the CDR3 is TGTGCCAGCAGTTACACACGGACAGGGCTCGAGCAGTACTTC.

The chain joins TRBV6-5 to TRBJ2-7; 7 bases line up with TRBD1. Germline V gene lookup returns CDR1 MNHEY and CDR2 SVGAGI. CDR3 length: 13 amino acids. V was pared by 0 bases and J by 8 bases, with 4 bases of the junction left unmatched. The CDR3 DNA reads TGTGCCAGCAGTTACTCGATCAGGGGGAAGCAGTACTTC. Translating it yields CASSYSIRGKQYF.

The V call is TRBV5-1, the J call TRBJ1-3; TRBD1 matches at 11 bases. The CDR3 is 16 residues long. Germline V gene data show CDR1 as SGHRS and CDR2 as YFSETQ. Losses at the gene ends were 4 bases for V and 0 bases for J; bases not matched to a gene: 3. The CDR3 DNA is TGCGCCAGCAGCCCGGGGACAGGGGGCTCTGGAAACACCATATATTTT. Its translation: CASSPGTGGSGNTIYF.

The genes are TRBV5-5 and TRBJ2-2; D may be TRBD2 (6 bases). The ends were cut back, 2 bases at V and 3 bases at J, with 14 bases in the middle. This CDR3 has 16 residues. Looked up from germline, CDR1 is SGHKS and CDR2 is YYEKEE (reference sequence). Here the CDR3 DNA reads TGTGCCAGCAGCTTTCACGGAAGCGGGTACACCGGGGAGCTGTTTTTT. Protein: CASSFHGSGYTGELFF.

The chain joins TRBV11-3 to TRBJ1-1, with a tentative D call TRBD1 (5 bases). V was shortened by 3 bases and J by 4 bases, with 9 bases between the two germline ends. Germline CDR1 SGHNT, CDR2 YENEEA. The CDR3 consists of 13 residues. The CDR3 DNA is TGTGCCAGCAGCTTGGGGGAGGGCACTGAAGCTTTCTTT. The encoded protein is CASSLGEGTEAFF. The full variable domain, rest sourced from reference TRBV11-3 and TRBJ1-1, is EAGVVQSPRYKIIEKKQPVAFWCNPISGHNTLYWYLQNLGQGPELLIRYENEEAVDDSQLPKDRFSAERLKGVDSTLKIQPAELGDSAVYLCASSLGEGTEAFFGQGTRLTVV.

The chain has TRBV5-6 and TRBJ1-5; 8 nucleotides match TRBD1. This CDR3 region has 15 residues. The V segment lost 1 base and the J segment 1 base; nucleotides outside the gene matches: 1. The germline gives CDR1 SGHDT, CDR2 YYEEEE. The CDR3 is CASSLTGGSNQPQHF. Here the CDR3 DNA reads TGTGCCAGCAGCTTGACAGGGGGGAGCAATCAGCCCCAGCATTTT.

V usage is TRBV6-2 or TRBV6-3 and J usage is TRBJ2-3; D not resolved. Germline CDR1 reads MNHEY; CDR2 reads SVGEGT. The CDR3 runs 17 residues. Trimming shortened V by 6 bases and J by 0 bases, and 19 bases separated the two germline ends. CDR3 in amino acids: CASSPPLLRYSTDTQYF. CDR3 in DNA: TGTGCCAGCAGCCCCCCCCTACTTCGATATAGCACAGATACGCAGTATTTT.

CDR3 bases: TGTGCCAGCAGTTACAAAGACAGGGGCTCGTCCCAGTACTTC. Its protein is CASSYKDRGSSQYF. This chain links TRBV6-5 with TRBJ2-5, with 8 bases lining up with TRBD1. The CDR3 has 14 residues. V was clipped by 2 bases and J by 9 bases; unmatched bases: 8. Germline V CDR1 and CDR2: MNHEY, SVGAGI.

CDR3 bases: TGTGCCAGCAGCTTCCCCCGGAGCACAGATACGCAGTATTTT. It codes for CASSFPRSTDTQYF. This sequence joins TRBV5-8 and TRBJ2-3; D remains unclear. Germline CDR1 and CDR2: SGHTS and YDEGEE. CDR3 length: 14 residues. Deletions cut 2 bases from V and 0 bases from J, with 7 bases between.

V gene TRBV19 combines with J gene TRBJ2-1; 11 nucleotides match TRBD1. Germline-derived CDR1 and CDR2 are LNHDA and SQIVND (reference sequence). The J segment lost 4 bases and the V segment lost 7 bases, leaving 6 bases of the junction unmatched. The CDR3 contains 15 residues. DNA for the CDR3: TGTGCCAGTATCAGGACAGGGGGCCAATACAATGAGCAGTTCTTC. It codes for CASIRTGGQYNEQFF. The complete variable domain, with remaining parts taken from reference TRBV19 and TRBJ2-1, reads DGGITQSPKYLFRKEGQNVTLSCEQNLNHDAMYWYRQDPGQGLRLIYYSQIVNDFQKGDIAEGYSVSREKKESFPLTVTSAQKNPTAFYLCASIRTGGQYNEQFFGPGTRLTVL.

This clone was seen a handful of times. The chain has TRBV15 and TRBJ1-1; perhaps TRBD1 as D (6 bases). Deletions cut 5 bases from V and 1 base from J, with 14 bases between. The CDR3 runs 15 residues. Per the germline V gene, CDR1 is LNHNV and CDR2 is YYDKDF (reference sequence). The CDR3 loop is CATSGRQVRNTEAFF. In nucleotides, the CDR3 is TGTGCCACCAGCGGAAGACAGGTTAGGAACACTGAAGCTTTCTTT.

The chain employs TRBV28 and TRBJ2-6; D gene ambiguous. Per germline, CDR1 MDHEN and CDR2 SYDVKM. The V end was cut by 5 bases, the J end by 2 bases, with 10 bases between. The CDR3 covers 15 residues. CDR3 region: CASSPLLAGANVLTF. Written as DNA, the CDR3 is TGTGCCAGCAGTCCCCTCCTTGCTGGGGCCAACGTCCTGACTTTC.

The rearrangement joins TRBV11-2 to TRBJ2-4; weak D call: TRBD2 (6 bases). Trimming pared 5 bases from V and 9 bases from J, leaving 14 bases between. There are 13 residues in the CDR3. The germline V gene encodes CDR1 SGHAT and CDR2 FQNNGV. The chain's CDR3 is CASSPGLWRIQYF. CDR3 coding DNA: TGTGCCAGCAGCCCCGGACTATGGCGCATTCAGTACTTC.